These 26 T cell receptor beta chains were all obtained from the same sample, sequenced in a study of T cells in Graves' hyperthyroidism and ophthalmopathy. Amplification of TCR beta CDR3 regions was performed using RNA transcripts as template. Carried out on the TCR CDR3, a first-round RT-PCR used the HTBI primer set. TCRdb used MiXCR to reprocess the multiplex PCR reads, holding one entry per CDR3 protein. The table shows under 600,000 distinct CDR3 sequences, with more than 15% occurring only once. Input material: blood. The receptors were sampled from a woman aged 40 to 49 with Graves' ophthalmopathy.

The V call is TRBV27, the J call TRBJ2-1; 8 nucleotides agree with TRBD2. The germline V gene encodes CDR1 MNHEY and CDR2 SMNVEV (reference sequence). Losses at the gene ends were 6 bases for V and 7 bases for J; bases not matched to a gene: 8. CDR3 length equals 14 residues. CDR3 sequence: CASSLVSSGNEQFF. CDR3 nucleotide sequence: TGTGCCAGCAGCTTAGTATCTAGCGGGAATGAGCAGTTCTTC.

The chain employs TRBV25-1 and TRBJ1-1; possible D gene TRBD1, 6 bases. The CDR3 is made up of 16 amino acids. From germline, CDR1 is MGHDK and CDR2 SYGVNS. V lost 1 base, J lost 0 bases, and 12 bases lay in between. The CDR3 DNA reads TGTGCCAGCAGTGAATTCTCGACAGGCTTGAACACTGAAGCTTTCTTT. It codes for CASSEFSTGLNTEAFF.

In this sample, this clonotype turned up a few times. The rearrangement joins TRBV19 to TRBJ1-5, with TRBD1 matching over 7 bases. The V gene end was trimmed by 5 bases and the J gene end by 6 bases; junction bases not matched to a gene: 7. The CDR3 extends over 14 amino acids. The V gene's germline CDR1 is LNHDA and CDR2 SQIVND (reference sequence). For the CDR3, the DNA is TGTGCCAGTAGTTGGGACAGCGGTACTCAGCCCCAGCATTTT. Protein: CASSWDSGTQPQHF. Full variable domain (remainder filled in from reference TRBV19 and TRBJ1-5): DGGITQSPKYLFRKEGQNVTLSCEQNLNHDAMYWYRQDPGQGLRLIYYSQIVNDFQKGDIAEGYSVSREKKESFPLTVTSAQKNPTAFYLCASSWDSGTQPQHFGDGTRLSIL.

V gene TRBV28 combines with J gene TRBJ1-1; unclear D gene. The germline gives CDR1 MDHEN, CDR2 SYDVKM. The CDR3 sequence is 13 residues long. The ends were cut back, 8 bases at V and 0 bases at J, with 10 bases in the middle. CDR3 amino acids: CASVGRLNTEAFF. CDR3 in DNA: TGTGCCAGCGTCGGACGGCTGAACACTGAAGCTTTCTTT.

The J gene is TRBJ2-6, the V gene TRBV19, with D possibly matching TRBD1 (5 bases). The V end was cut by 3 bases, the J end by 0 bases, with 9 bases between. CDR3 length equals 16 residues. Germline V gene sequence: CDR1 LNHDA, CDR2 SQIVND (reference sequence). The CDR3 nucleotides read TGTGCCAGTAGTATTGACAGTTTCTCTGGGGCCAACGTCCTGACTTTC. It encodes CASSIDSFSGANVLTF.

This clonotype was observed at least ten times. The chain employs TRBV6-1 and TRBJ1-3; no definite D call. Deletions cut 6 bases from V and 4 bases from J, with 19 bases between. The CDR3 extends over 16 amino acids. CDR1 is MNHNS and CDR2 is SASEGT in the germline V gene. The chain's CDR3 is CASSTDRAHSGNTIYF. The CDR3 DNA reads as TGTGCCAGCAGCACCGACCGGGCCCACTCGGGAAACACCATATATTTT.

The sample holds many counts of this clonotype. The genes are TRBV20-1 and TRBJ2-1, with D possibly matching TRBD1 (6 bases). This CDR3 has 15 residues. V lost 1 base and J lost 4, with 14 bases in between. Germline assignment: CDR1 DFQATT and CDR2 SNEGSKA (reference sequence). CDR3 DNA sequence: TGCAGTGCTAGAGCGGGACAAGTAAGGTACAATGAGCAGTTCTTC. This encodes CSARAGQVRYNEQFF.

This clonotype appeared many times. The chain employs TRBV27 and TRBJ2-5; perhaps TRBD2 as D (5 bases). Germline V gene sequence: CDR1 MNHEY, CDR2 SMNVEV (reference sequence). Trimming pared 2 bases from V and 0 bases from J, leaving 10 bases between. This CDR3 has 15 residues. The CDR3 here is CASSLTGLYQETQYF. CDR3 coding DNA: TGTGCCAGCAGTTTAACGGGATTGTACCAAGAGACCCAGTACTTC.

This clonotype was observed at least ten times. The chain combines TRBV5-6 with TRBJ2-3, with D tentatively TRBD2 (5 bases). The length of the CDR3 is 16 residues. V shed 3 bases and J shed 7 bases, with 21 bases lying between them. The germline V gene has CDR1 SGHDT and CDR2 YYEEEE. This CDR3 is CASSYPSGYGKNTQYF. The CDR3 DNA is TGTGCCAGCAGCTATCCCAGCGGCTACGGGAAGAATACGCAGTATTTT.

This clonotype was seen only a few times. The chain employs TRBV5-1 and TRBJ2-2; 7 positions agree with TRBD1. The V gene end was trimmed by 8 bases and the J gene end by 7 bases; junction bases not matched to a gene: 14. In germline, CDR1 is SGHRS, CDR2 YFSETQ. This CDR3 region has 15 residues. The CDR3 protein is CASGTGTDSFGELFF. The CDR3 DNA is TGCGCCAGTGGGACCGGGACAGATTCTTTCGGGGAGCTGTTTTTT.

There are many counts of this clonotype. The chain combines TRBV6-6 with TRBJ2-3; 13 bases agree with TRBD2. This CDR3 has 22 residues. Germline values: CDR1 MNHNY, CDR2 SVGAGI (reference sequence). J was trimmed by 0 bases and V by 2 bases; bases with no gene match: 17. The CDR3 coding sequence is TGTGCCAGCAGTTACCGATTGAGGGCCGGGACTAGCGGGATGGGAAGCACAGATACGCAGTATTTT. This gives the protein CASSYRLRAGTSGMGSTDTQYF.

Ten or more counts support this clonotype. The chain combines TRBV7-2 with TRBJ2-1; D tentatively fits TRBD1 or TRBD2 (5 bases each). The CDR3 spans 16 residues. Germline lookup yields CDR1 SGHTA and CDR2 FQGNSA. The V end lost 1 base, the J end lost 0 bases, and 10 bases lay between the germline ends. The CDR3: CASSLVWGSSYNEQFF. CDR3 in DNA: TGTGCCAGCAGCTTAGTTTGGGGGTCCTCCTACAATGAGCAGTTCTTC. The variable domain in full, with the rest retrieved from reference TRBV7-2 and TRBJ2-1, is GAGVSQSPSNKVTEKGKDVELRCDPISGHTALYWYRQSLGQGLEFLIYFQGNSAPDKSGLPSDRFSAERTGGSVSTLTIQRTQQEDSAVYLCASSLVWGSSYNEQFFGPGTRLTVL.

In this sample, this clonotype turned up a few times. CDR3 nucleotide sequence: TGTGCCAGCAGCCCGACTAGCGGGGTGGGAGATACGCAGTATTTT. It is translated as CASSPTSGVGDTQYF. V and J are TRBV7-9 and TRBJ2-3; 11 bases match TRBD2. Germline V gives CDR1 SEHNR, CDR2 FQNEAQ (reference sequence). The CDR3 has 15 amino acids. Germline trimming cut 5 bases from V and 5 bases from J; bases unmatched to any gene: 6.

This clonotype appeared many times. CDR3 sequence: CSARDMQGTDTQYF. CDR3 bases: TGCAGTGCTAGAGATATGCAGGGTACAGATACGCAGTATTTT. The genes are TRBV20-1 and TRBJ2-3, with D perhaps TRBD1 (5 bases). V was shortened by 0 bases and J by 3 bases, with 10 bases between the two germline ends. This CDR3 is built from 14 residues. Germline values: CDR1 DFQATT, CDR2 SNEGSKA (reference sequence).

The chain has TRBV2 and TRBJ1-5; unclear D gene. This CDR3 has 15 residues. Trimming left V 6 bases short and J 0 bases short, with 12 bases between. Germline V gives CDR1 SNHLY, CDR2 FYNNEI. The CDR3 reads CASRGGLYSNQPQHF. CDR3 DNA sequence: TGTGCCAGCAGGGGTGGACTTTATAGCAATCAGCCCCAGCATTTT.

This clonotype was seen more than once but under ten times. CDR3 sequence (DNA): TGTGCCAGTAGTCCACCTCGGCAGACAGATACGCAGTATTTT. It translates to CASSPPRQTDTQYF. The genes are TRBV19 and TRBJ2-3, with unresolved D. The CDR3 runs to 14 residues. Germline V gives CDR1 LNHDA, CDR2 SQIVND (reference sequence). V lost 5 bases, J lost 3 bases, and 12 bases lay in between.

CDR3 region: CASSQSGNYGYTF. The CDR3 DNA sequence: TGTGCCAGCAGCCAATCTGGCAACTATGGCTACACCTTC. This chain connects TRBV16 to TRBJ1-2; D is ambiguous. Germline V CDR1 and CDR2: KGHSY, FQNENV. The germline V and J ends were trimmed by 0 bases and 2 bases, with 4 bases remaining between them. The CDR3 sequence is 13 residues long.

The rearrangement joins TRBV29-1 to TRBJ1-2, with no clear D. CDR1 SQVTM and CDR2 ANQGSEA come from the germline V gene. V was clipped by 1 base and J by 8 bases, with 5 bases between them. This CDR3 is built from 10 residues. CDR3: CSVEGEGYTF. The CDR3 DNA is TGCAGCGTTGAAGGGGAAGGCTACACCTTC.

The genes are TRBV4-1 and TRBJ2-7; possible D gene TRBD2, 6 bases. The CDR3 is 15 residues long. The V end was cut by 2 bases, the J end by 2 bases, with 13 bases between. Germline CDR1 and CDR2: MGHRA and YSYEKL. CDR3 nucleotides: TGCGCCAGCAGCCAACAGATTTCGGGGGCCTACGAGCAGTACTTC. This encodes CASSQQISGAYEQYF.

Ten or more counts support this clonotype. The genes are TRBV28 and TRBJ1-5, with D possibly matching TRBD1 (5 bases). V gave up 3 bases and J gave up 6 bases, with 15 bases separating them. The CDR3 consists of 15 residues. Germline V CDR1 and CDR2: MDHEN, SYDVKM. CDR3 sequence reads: CASSLGYGGGQPQHF. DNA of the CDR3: TGTGCCAGCAGTTTGGGGTATGGGGGTGGTCAGCCCCAGCATTTT.

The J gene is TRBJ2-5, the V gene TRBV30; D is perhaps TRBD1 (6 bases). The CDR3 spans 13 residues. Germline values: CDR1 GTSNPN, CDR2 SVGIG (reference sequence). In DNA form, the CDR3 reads TGTGCTTATGGACGAGGGGGTGGAGAGACCCAGTACTTC. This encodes CAYGRGGGETQYF. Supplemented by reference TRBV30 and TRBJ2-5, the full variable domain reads SQTIHQWPATLVQPVGSPLSLECTVEGTSNPNLYWYRQAAGRGLQLLFYSVGIGQISSEVPQNLSASRPQDRQFILSSKKLLLSDSGFYLCAYGRGGGETQYFGPGTRLLVL.

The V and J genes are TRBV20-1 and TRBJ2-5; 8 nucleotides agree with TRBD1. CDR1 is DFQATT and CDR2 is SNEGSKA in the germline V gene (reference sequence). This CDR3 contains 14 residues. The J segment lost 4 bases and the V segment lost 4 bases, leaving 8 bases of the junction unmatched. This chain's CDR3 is CSANYRGKAETQYF. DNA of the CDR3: TGCAGTGCTAATTACAGGGGGAAGGCAGAGACCCAGTACTTC.

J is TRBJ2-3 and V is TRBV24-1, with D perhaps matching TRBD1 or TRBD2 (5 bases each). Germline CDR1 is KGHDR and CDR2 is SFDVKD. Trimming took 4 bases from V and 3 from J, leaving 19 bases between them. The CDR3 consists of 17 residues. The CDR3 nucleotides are TGTGCCACCAGTGACGACCCGGGGCGCGACCTTACAGATACGCAGTATTTT. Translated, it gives CATSDDPGRDLTDTQYF.

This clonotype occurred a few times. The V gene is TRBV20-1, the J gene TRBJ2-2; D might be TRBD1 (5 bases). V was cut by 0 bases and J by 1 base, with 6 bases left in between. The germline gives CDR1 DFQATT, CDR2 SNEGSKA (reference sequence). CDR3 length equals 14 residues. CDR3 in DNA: TGCAGTGCTAGAGATCAGGGGAACACCGGGGAGCTGTTTTTT. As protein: CSARDQGNTGELFF.

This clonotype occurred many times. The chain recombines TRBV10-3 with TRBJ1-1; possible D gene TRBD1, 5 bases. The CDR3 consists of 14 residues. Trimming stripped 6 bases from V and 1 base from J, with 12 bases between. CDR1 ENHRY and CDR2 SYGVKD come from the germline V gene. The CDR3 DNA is TGTGCCATCAGGGGACGCCAACAGAACACTGAAGCTTTCTTT. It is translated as CAIRGRQQNTEAFF.

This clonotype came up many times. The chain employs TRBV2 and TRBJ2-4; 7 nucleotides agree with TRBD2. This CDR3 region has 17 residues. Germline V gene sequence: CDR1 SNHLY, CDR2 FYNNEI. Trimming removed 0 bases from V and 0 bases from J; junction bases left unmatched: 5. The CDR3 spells CASSEAGVAGAKNIQYF. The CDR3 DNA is TGTGCCAGCAGTGAAGCGGGGGTAGCGGGAGCCAAAAACATTCAGTACTTC. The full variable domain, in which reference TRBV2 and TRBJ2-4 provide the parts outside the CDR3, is EPEVTQTPSHQVTQMGQEVILRCVPISNHLYFYWYRQILGQKVEFLVSFYNNEISEKSEIFDDQFSVERPDGSNFTLKIRSTKLEDSAMYFCASSEAGVAGAKNIQYFGAGTRLSVL.